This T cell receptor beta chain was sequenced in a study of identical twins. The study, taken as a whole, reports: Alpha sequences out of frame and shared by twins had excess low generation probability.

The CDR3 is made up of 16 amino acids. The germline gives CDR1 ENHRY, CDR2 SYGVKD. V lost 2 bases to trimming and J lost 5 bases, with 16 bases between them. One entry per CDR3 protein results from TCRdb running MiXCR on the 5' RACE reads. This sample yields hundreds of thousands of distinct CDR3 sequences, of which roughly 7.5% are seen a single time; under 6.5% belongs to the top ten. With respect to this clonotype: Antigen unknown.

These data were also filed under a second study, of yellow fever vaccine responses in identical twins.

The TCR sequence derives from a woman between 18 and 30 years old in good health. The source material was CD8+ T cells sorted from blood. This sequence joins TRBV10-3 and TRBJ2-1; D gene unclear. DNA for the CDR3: TGTGCCATCAGTGAGATATATGTTGGAGCTGACAATGAGCAGTTCTTC. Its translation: CAISEIYVGADNEQFF.